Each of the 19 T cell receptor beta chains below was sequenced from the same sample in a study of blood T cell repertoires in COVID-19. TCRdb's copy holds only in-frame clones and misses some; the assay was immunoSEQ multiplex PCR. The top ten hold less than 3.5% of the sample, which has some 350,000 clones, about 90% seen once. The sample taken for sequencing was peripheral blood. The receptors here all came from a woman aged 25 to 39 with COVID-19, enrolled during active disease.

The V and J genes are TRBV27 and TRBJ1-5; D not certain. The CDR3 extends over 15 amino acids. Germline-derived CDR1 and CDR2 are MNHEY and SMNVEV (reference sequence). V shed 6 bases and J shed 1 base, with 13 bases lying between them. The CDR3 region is CASRLTGRSNQPQHF. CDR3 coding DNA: TGTGCCAGCAGACTCACCGGGAGGAGCAATCAGCCCCAGCATTTT.

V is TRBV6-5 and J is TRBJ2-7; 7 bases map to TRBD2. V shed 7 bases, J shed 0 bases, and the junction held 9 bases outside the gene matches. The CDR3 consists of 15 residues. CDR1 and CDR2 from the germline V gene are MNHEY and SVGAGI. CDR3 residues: CASTRGDGSSYEQYF. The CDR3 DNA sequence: TGTGCCAGCACCCGGGGGGACGGGAGCTCCTACGAGCAGTACTTC.

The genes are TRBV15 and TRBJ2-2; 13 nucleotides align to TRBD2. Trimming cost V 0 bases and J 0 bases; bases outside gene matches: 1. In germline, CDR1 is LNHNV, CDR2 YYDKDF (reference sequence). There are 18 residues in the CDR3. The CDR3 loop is CATSREGTSGANTGELFF. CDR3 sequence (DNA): TGTGCCACCAGCAGAGAAGGGACTAGCGGGGCGAACACCGGGGAGCTGTTTTTT.

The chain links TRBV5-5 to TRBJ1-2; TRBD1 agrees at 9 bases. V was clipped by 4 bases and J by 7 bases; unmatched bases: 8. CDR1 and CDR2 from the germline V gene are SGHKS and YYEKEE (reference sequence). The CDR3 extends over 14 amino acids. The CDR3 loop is CASSRQGVGIGYTF. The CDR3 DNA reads TGTGCCAGCAGCAGACAGGGGGTCGGTATTGGCTACACCTTC.

The CDR3: CASSEGQGNSPLHF. CDR3 DNA: TGTGCCAGCAGTGAAGGGCAGGGAAATTCACCCCTCCACTTT. The rearrangement joins TRBV2 to TRBJ1-6, with D possibly matching TRBD1 (5 bases). V was trimmed by 1 base and J by 7 bases, leaving 8 bases between them. Germline CDR1 is SNHLY and CDR2 is FYNNEI. The CDR3 contains 14 residues.

The CDR3 loop reads CASSPRTSGARRTGELFF. The CDR3 DNA is TGTGCCAGCAGCCCAAGGACTAGCGGGGCCCGCCGCACCGGGGAGCTGTTTTTT. The chain uses TRBV7-9 and TRBJ2-2, with 12 bases that match TRBD2. The germline V gene has CDR1 SEHNR and CDR2 FQNEAQ (reference sequence). The CDR3 length is 18 residues. Germline trimming cut 5 bases from V and 4 bases from J; bases unmatched to any gene: 11.

The CDR3 nucleotides are TGTGCCAGCAGCCCCGGGACAGGCCATGAAGCTTTCTTT. Its protein is CASSPGTGHEAFF. V usage is TRBV7-9 and J usage is TRBJ1-1; the match to TRBD1 covers 8 bases. V shed 5 bases and J 7 bases; nucleotides not matched to a gene: 6. The CDR3 spans 13 residues. CDR1 is SEHNR and CDR2 is FQNEAQ in the germline V gene (reference sequence).

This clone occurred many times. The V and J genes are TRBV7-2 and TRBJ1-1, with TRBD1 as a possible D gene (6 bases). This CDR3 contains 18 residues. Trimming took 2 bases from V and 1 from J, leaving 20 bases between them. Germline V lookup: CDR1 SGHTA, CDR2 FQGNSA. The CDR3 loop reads CASSLKGSYQGRNTEAFF. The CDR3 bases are TGTGCCAGCAGCTTAAAGGGGTCATATCAGGGGCGGAACACTGAAGCTTTCTTT.

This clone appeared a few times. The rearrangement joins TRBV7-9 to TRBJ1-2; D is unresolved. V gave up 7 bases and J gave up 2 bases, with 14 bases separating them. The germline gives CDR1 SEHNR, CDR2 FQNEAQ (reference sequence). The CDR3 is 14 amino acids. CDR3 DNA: TGTGCCAGCACCGTAGGCTCAGGAAACTATGGCTACACCTTC. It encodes CASTVGSGNYGYTF. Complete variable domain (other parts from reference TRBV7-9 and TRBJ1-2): DTGVSQNPRHKITKRGQNVTFRCDPISEHNRLYWYRQTLGQGPEFLTYFQNEAQLEKSRLLSDRFSAERPKGSFSTLEIQRTEQGDSAMYLCASTVGSGNYGYTFGSGTRLTVV.

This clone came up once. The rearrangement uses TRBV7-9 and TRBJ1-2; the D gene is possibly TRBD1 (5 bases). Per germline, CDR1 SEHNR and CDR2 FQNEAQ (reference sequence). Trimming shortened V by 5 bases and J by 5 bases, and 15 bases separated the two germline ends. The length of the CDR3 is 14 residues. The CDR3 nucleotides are TGTGCCAGCAGCGTCGGGACTGCGGTATATGGCTACACCTTC. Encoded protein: CASSVGTAVYGYTF.

Here the CDR3 reads CASTPRTVEDYTEAFF. For the CDR3, the DNA is TGTGCCAGCACGCCGAGGACGGTTGAGGACTACACTGAAGCTTTCTTT. The chain uses TRBV18 and TRBJ1-1; D is uncertain. The V end lost 8 bases, the J end lost 3 bases, and 22 bases lay between the germline ends. Looked up from germline, CDR1 is KGHSH and CDR2 is LQKENI. CDR3 length: 16 residues.

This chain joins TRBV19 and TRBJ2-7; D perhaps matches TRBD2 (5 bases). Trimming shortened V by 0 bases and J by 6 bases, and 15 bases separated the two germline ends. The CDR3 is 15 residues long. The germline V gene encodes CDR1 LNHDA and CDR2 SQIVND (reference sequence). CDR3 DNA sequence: TGTGCCAGTAGTATAGACGTTAAGCTGAGCGGCGAGCAGTACTTC. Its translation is CASSIDVKLSGEQYF.

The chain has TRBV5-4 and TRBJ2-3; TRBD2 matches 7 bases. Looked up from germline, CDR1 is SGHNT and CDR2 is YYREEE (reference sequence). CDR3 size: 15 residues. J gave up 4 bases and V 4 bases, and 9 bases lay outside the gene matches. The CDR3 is CASSPRAGESDTQYF. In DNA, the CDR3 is TGTGCCAGCAGCCCGAGGGCGGGGGAGTCAGATACGCAGTATTTT. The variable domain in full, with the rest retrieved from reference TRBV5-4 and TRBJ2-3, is ETGVTQSPTHLIKTRGQQVTLRCSSQSGHNTVSWYQQALGQGPQFIFQYYREEENGRGNFPPRFSGLQFPNYSSELNVNALELDDSALYLCASSPRAGESDTQYFGPGTRLTVL.

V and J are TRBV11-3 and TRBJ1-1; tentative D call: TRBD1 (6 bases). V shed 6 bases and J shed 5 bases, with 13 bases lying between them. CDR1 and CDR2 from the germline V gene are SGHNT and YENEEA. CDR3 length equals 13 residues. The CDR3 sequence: CASRGQGNTEAFF. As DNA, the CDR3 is TGTGCCAGCAGGGGTCAGGGGAATACTGAAGCTTTCTTT.

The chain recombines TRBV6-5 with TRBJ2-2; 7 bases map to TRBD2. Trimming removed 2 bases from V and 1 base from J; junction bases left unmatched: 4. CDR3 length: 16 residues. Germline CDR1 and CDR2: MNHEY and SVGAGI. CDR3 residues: CASSYPASGNTGELFF. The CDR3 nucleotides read TGTGCCAGCAGTTACCCGGCTAGCGGGAACACCGGGGAGCTGTTTTTT.

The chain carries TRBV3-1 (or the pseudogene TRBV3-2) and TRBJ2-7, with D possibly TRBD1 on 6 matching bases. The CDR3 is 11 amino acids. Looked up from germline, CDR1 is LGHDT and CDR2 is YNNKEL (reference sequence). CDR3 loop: CPTKGAYEQYV. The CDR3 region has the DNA TGCCCAACGAAGGGGGCCTACGAGCAGTACGTC.

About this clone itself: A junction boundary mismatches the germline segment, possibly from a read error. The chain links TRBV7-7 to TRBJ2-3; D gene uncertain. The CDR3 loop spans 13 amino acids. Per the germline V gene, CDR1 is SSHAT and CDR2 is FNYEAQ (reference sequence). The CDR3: CASSLRLKDTQYF. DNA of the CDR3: TGTGCTAGCAGCTTGCGACTCAAGGATACGCAGTATTTT.

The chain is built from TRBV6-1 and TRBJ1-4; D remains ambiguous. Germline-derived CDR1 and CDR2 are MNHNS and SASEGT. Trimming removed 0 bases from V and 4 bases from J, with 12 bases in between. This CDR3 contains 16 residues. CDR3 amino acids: CASSEAPDTFNEKLFF. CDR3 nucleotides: TGTGCCAGCAGTGAAGCGCCAGACACCTTTAATGAAAAACTGTTTTTT.

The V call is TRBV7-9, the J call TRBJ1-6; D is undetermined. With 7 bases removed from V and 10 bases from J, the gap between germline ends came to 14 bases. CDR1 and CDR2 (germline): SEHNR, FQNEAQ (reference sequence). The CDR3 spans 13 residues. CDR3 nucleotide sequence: TGTGCCAGCACCCTAGTCGGAGTCTCACCCCTCCACTTT. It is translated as CASTLVGVSPLHF. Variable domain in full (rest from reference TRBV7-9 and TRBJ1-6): DTGVSQNPRHKITKRGQNVTFRCDPISEHNRLYWYRQTLGQGPEFLTYFQNEAQLEKSRLLSDRFSAERPKGSFSTLEIQRTEQGDSAMYLCASTLVGVSPLHFGNGTRLTVT.